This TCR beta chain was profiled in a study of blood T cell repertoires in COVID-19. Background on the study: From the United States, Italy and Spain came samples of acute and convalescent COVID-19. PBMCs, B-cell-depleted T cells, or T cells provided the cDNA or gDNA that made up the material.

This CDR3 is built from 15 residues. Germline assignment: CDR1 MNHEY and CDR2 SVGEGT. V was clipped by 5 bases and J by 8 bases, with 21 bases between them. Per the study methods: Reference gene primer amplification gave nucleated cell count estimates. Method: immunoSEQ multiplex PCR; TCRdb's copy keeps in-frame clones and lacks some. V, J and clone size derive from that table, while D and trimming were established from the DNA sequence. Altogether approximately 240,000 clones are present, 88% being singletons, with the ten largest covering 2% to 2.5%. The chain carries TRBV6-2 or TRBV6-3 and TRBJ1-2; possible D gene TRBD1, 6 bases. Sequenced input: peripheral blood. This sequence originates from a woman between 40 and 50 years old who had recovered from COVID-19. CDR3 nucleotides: TGTGCCAGCAGTACAACAGGGCTGATCGTCTGGGGCTACACCTTC. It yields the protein CASSTTGLIVWGYTF.